This TCR beta chain was found in a study of blood T cell repertoires in COVID-19. The method was immunoSEQ multiplex PCR; TCRdb's version includes in-frame clones alone and lacks a portion of them. Of 85,000 to 130,000 clones listed, 71% were seen once; the top ten hold approximately 0.87%. Trimming took 7 bases from V and 0 from J, leaving 14 bases between them. Germline CDR1 SEHNR, CDR2 FQNEAQ (reference sequence). CDR3 size: 15 residues. The TCR was taken from a human donor with acute or convalescent COVID-19. The donor label of this sample is uncertain. Sequenced sample: peripheral blood. This rearrangement joins TRBV7-9 to TRBJ2-3; weak D call: TRBD2 (5 bases). The CDR3 is CASNFGGSSTDTQYF. CDR3 sequence (DNA): TGTGCCAGCAACTTCGGAGGTTCCAGCACAGATACGCAGTATTTT.